What follows are 19 T cell receptor beta chains derived from one specimen sequenced in a study of T cells in Graves' hyperthyroidism and ophthalmopathy. TCR beta CDR3 regions were amplified from RNA. With the HTBI primer set, the TCR CDR3 went through a first round of RT-PCR. One entry per CDR3 protein, called by TCRdb with MiXCR from the multiplex PCR reads. This sample has around 600,000 distinct CDR3 sequences, with around 13% found just once. Sequencing input: blood. These receptors were taken from a woman between 45 and 60 years old with Graves' ophthalmopathy.

This clonotype was seen ten or more times. J is TRBJ2-1 and V is TRBV7-2, with TRBD2 matching 11 bases. Germline CDR1 reads SGHTA; CDR2 reads FQGNSA. The CDR3 extends over 16 amino acids. V lost 1 base to trimming and J lost 3 bases; unmatched junction nucleotides: 2. CDR3 amino acids: CASSLGLAGYYNEQFF. CDR3 DNA: TGTGCCAGCAGCTTAGGACTAGCGGGATACTACAATGAGCAGTTCTTC.

This clonotype was counted many times. The chain carries TRBV7-8 and TRBJ2-5; 7 bases match TRBD2. The CDR3 is 16 residues long. The V gene end was trimmed by 0 bases and the J gene end by 5 bases; junction bases not matched to a gene: 9. Germline loops: CDR1 SGHVS, CDR2 FQNEAQ. CDR3 region: CASSLARGRVGETQYF. Written as DNA, the CDR3 is TGTGCCAGCAGCTTAGCGCGAGGGAGGGTTGGGGAGACCCAGTACTTC.

This clonotype was counted only a few times. This rearrangement joins TRBV15 to TRBJ1-5, with D perhaps matching TRBD1 (6 bases). V lost 0 bases, J lost 5 bases, and 17 bases lay in between. Germline V gene data show CDR1 as LNHNV and CDR2 as YYDKDF (reference sequence). This CDR3 comprises 17 residues. The CDR3 spells CATSRDLVGGADQPQHF. CDR3 DNA sequence: TGTGCCACCAGCAGAGATTTAGTTGGGGGGGCTGATCAGCCCCAGCATTTT.

This clonotype was picked up a small number of times. The chain is built from TRBV5-5 and TRBJ1-1, with a possible D match to TRBD1 (5 bases). V dropped 2 bases and J dropped 3 bases, with 17 bases sitting between them. The CDR3 has 16 residues. Germline-derived CDR1 and CDR2 are SGHKS and YYEKEE (reference sequence). In nucleotides, the CDR3 is TGTGCCAGCAGCTTCGGGGCTGCCGGGGTGTACACTGAAGCTTTCTTT. Translation gives CASSFGAAGVYTEAFF. Variable domain in full (rest from reference TRBV5-5 and TRBJ1-1): DAGVTQSPTHLIKTRGQQVTLRCSPISGHKSVSWYQQVLGQGPQFIFQYYEKEERGRGNFPDRFSARQFPNYSSELNVNALLLGDSALYLCASSFGAAGVYTEAFFGQGTRLTVV.

The V gene is TRBV10-3, the J gene TRBJ2-2; D call uncertain. This CDR3 is built from 13 residues. In germline, CDR1 is ENHRY, CDR2 SYGVKD. The V end lost 0 bases, the J end lost 4 bases, and 3 bases lay between the germline ends. The CDR3 is CAISESGTGELFF. In DNA form, the CDR3 reads TGTGCCATCAGTGAGTCGGGCACCGGGGAGCTGTTTTTT.

This clonotype has at least ten counts. This rearrangement joins TRBV2 to TRBJ1-2; 9 nucleotides line up with TRBD1. CDR1 and CDR2 (germline): SNHLY, FYNNEI. The CDR3 extends over 14 amino acids. V dropped 6 bases and J dropped 4; count of bases not matched to a gene: 6. The CDR3 loop is CASSRDRDSYGYTF. The CDR3 DNA follows: TGTGCCAGCAGCCGGGACAGGGATAGCTATGGCTACACCTTC.

For the CDR3, the DNA is TGCAGTGCGGCCGACAGGCGCTCTGGAAACACCATATATTTT. Encoded protein: CSAADRRSGNTIYF. The chain recombines TRBV20-1 with TRBJ1-3; D might be TRBD1 (6 bases). The V gene lost 6 bases and the J gene lost 0 bases, with 12 bases spanning the gap. CDR1 is DFQATT, CDR2 SNEGSKA, per germline (reference sequence). This CDR3 is 14 amino acids long.

The chain carries TRBV4-2 and TRBJ2-7; the match to TRBD2 covers 9 bases. CDR3 length equals 17 residues. V was clipped by 0 bases and J by 5 bases; unmatched bases: 11. Germline V gene lookup returns CDR1 LGHNA and CDR2 YNFKEQ. CDR3 protein: CASSQERRLAGAHEQYF. The CDR3 region has the DNA TGTGCCAGCAGCCAAGAAAGGAGATTAGCGGGGGCCCACGAGCAGTACTTC.

The sample holds many counts of this clonotype. V usage is TRBV9 and J usage is TRBJ2-7; 11 positions match TRBD1. There are 14 residues in the CDR3. Germline lookup yields CDR1 SGDLS and CDR2 YYNGEE. The ends lost 0 bases at V and 5 bases at J; junction bases unmatched: 1. The CDR3 loop is CASSVGDRGNEQYF. In DNA form, the CDR3 reads TGTGCCAGCAGCGTAGGGGACAGGGGGAACGAGCAGTACTTC.

Concerning this clonotype: Since a much larger clone is just one base distant, this may be a read error. The chain couples TRBV7-2 to TRBJ1-2, with 7 bases fitting TRBD1. The CDR3 loop spans 16 amino acids. CDR1 SGHTA and CDR2 FQGNSA come from the germline V gene. J gave up 12 bases and V 2 bases, and 18 bases lay outside the gene matches. The CDR3: CASSLKGAEARVGHTF. The CDR3 DNA sequence: TGTGCCAGCAGCTTAAAGGGGGCTGAGGCGCGGGTAGGCCACACCTTC.

The chain is built from TRBV7-9 and TRBJ2-7; 10 nucleotides line up with TRBD1. V lost 1 base and J lost 6; bases outside the gene matches: 12. Germline-derived CDR1 and CDR2 are SEHNR and FQNEAQ (reference sequence). CDR3 length: 17 residues. CDR3 in amino acids: CASSLDFRGQGTPEQYF. CDR3 nucleotide sequence: TGTGCCAGCAGCTTAGATTTTCGGGGACAGGGGACCCCCGAGCAGTACTTC.

Many counts were recorded for this clonotype. The CDR3 DNA is TGTGCCAGCAGCCCTCGGACAGGAATAAACACCGGGGAGCTGTTTTTT. It encodes CASSPRTGINTGELFF. The chain is built from TRBV11-2 and TRBJ2-2; 7 nucleotides agree with TRBD1. Trimming at V came to 5 bases and at J to 2 bases, leaving 8 bases not matched to a gene. This CDR3 contains 16 residues. Germline loops: CDR1 SGHAT, CDR2 FQNNGV.

This clonotype was counted at least ten times. The J gene is TRBJ2-2, the V gene TRBV19; D uncertain. CDR1 and CDR2 from the germline V gene are LNHDA and SQIVND (reference sequence). This CDR3 has 13 residues. The V end lost 7 bases, the J end lost 7 bases, and 13 bases lay between the germline ends. The CDR3 nucleotides read TGTGCCAGTATGCCAGGTTCGAACGGGGAGCTGTTTTTT. It codes for CASMPGSNGELFF.

This clonotype occurred a few times. CDR3 loop: CASGAGLVTGELFF. The CDR3 coding sequence is TGTGCCAGCGGCGCGGGACTAGTCACCGGGGAGCTGTTTTTT. V is TRBV2 and J is TRBJ2-2, with 8 bases fitting TRBD2. V was clipped by 8 bases and J by 4 bases; unmatched bases: 6. Looked up from germline, CDR1 is SNHLY and CDR2 is FYNNEI. The CDR3 length is 14 residues. The variable domain in full, with the rest retrieved from reference TRBV2 and TRBJ2-2, is EPEVTQTPSHQVTQMGQEVILRCVPISNHLYFYWYRQILGQKVEFLVSFYNNEISEKSEIFDDQFSVERPDGSNFTLKIRSTKLEDSAMYFCASGAGLVTGELFFGEGSRLTVL.

This chain links TRBV27 with TRBJ2-3; no definite D call. The CDR3 totals 12 residues. V gave up 6 bases and J gave up 1 base, with 5 bases separating them. Per germline, CDR1 MNHEY and CDR2 SMNVEV (reference sequence). The CDR3 loop is CASRDRTDTQYF. The DNA for the CDR3 is TGTGCCAGCAGGGACCGCACAGATACGCAGTATTTT.

This clonotype has more than one count but fewer than ten. The gene calls are TRBV7-9 and TRBJ2-5; D tentatively fits TRBD1 or TRBD2 (5 bases each). Germline CDR1 is SEHNR and CDR2 is FQNEAQ (reference sequence). V lost 5 bases and J 2 bases, leaving 15 bases between the germline ends. This CDR3 comprises 15 residues. CDR3 sequence (DNA): TGTGCCAGCAGCCGAGGGGTGCAGGATCAAGAGACCCAGTACTTC. Encoded protein: CASSRGVQDQETQYF.

This clonotype was observed many times. The chain has TRBV18 and TRBJ2-5; D call uncertain. The CDR3 has 14 amino acids. Between the trimmed V and J ends, which lost 2 bases and 1 base, there was a span of 8 bases. Germline values: CDR1 KGHSH, CDR2 LQKENI. For the CDR3, the DNA is TGTGCCAGCTCACCATGGGGAATCCAAGAGACCCAGTACTTC. Its protein is CASSPWGIQETQYF.

This clonotype was seen at least ten times. V gene TRBV27 combines with J gene TRBJ2-1, with D hard to call. Trimming took off 4 bases at V and 6 bases at J, with 16 bases between the two ends. Looked up from germline, CDR1 is MNHEY and CDR2 is SMNVEV (reference sequence). The CDR3 is made up of 15 amino acids. For the CDR3, the DNA is TGTGCCAGCAGTTCACGACTCAATCAGGCCAATGAGCAGTTCTTC. It is translated as CASSSRLNQANEQFF.

The chain carries TRBV6-2 or TRBV6-3 and TRBJ2-7; D tentatively fits TRBD1 or TRBD2 (5 bases each). CDR3 size: 13 residues. V was trimmed by 5 bases and J by 5 bases, leaving 13 bases between them. Germline assignment: CDR1 MNHEY and CDR2 SVGEGT. CDR3 nucleotide sequence: TGTGCCAGCAGTATCGGGGCTCGAGACGAGCAGTACTTC. It specifies CASSIGARDEQYF.